The entry below gives a single T cell receptor beta chain sequence along with its context. The data were produced by immunoSEQ multiplex PCR, yet TCRdb's version contains in-frame clones alone and is incomplete. The table includes about 88,000 clones, about 90% detected once. The V and J ends lost 4 bases and 10 bases respectively, with 10 bases between them. This CDR3 is 12 amino acids long. Germline CDR1 is LGHNA and CDR2 is YNFKEQ. The entry originates in a study of T cells after somatic rescue of genetic block. Sequenced sample: peripheral blood mononuclear cells (PBMCs). The rearrangement uses TRBV4-2 and TRBJ2-2; no clear D. This receptor was identified in a woman aged 18-29 years. The CDR3 DNA reads as TGTGCCAGCAGCCGGGTTCCTGAGGAGCTGTTTTTT. Translating it yields CASSRVPEELFF.